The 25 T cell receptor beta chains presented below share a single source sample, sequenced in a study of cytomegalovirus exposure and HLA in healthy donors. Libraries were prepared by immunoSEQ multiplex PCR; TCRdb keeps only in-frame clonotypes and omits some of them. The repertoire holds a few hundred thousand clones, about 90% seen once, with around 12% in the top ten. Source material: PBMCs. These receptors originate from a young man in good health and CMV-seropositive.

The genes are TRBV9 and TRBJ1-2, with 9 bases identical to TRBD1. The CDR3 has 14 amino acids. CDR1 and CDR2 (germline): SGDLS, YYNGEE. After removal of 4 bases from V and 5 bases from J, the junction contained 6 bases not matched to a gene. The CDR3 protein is CASSPRDRDYGYTF. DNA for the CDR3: TGTGCCAGCAGCCCGAGGGACAGGGATTATGGCTACACCTTC.

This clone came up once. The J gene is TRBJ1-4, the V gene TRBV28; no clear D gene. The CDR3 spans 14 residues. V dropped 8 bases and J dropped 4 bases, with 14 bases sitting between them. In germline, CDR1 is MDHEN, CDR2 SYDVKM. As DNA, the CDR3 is TGTGCCAGCTCGATATGGAACTTTAATGAAAAACTGTTTTTT. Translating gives CASSIWNFNEKLFF.

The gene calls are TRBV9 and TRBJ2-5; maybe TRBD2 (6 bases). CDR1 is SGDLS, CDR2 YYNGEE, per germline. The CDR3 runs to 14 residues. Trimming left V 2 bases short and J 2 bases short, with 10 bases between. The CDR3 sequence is CASSVRDSQETQYF. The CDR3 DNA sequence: TGTGCCAGCAGCGTCAGGGACTCTCAAGAGACCCAGTACTTC.

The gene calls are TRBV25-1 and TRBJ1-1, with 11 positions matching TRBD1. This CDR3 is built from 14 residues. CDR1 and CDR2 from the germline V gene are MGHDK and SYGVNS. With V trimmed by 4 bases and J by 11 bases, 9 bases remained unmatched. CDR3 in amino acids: CASSGRTGGSWAFF. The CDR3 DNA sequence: TGTGCCAGCAGTGGGAGGACAGGGGGCTCGTGGGCTTTCTTT.

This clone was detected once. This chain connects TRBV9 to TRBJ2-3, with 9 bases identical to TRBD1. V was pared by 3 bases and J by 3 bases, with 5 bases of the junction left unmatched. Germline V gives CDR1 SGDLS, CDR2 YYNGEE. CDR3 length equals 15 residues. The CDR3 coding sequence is TGTGCCAGCAGCGCAGGGACAGGGTGGACAGATACGCAGTATTTT. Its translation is CASSAGTGWTDTQYF.

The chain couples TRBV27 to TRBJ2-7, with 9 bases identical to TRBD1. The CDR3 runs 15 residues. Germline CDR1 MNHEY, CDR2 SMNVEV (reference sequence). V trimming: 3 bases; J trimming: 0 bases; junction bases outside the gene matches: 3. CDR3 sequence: CASSLDRGRSYEQYF. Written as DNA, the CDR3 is TGTGCCAGCAGTTTGGACAGGGGCCGCTCCTACGAGCAGTACTTC.

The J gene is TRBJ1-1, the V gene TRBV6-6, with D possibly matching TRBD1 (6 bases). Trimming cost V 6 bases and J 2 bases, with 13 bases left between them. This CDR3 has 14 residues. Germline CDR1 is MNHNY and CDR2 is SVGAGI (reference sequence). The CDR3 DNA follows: TGTGCCAGCAGCGCCTTGACAGGTAACACTGAAGCTTTCTTT. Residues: CASSALTGNTEAFF.

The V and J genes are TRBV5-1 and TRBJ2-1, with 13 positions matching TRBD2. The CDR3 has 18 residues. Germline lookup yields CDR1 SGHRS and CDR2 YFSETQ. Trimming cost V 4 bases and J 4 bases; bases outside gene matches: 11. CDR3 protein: CASSRIPGTSGVYNEQFF. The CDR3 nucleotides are TGCGCCAGCAGCAGAATACCTGGGACTAGCGGGGTTTACAATGAGCAGTTCTTC.

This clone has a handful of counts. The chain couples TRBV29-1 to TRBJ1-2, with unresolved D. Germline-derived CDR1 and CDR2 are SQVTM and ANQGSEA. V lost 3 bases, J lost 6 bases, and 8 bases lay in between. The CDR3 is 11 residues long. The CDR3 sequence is CSVEFRNGYTF. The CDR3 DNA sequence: TGCAGCGTTGAGTTTCGGAATGGCTACACCTTC.

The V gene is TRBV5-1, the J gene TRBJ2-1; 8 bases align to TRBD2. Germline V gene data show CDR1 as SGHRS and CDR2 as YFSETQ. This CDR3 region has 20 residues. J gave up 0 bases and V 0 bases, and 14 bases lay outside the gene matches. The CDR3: CASSLAFYLSGTHSYNEQFF. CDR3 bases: TGCGCCAGCAGCTTGGCCTTTTACCTTAGCGGGACGCACTCCTACAATGAGCAGTTCTTC.

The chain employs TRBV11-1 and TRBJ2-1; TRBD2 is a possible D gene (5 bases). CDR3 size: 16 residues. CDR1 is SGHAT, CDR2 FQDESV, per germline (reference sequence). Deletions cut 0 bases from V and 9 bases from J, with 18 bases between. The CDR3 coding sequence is TGTGCCAGCAGCTTAGCGAGGGCCCACCTTTCTGGTGAGCAGTTCTTC. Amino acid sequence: CASSLARAHLSGEQFF. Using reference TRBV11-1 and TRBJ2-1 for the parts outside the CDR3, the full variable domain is EAEVAQSPRYKITEKSQAVAFWCDPISGHATLYWYRQILGQGPELLVQFQDESVVDDSQLPKDRFSAERLKGVDSTLKIQPAELGDSAMYLCASSLARAHLSGEQFFGPGTRLTVL.

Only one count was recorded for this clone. The CDR3 bases are TGTGCCAGCAGCTTAGGTGGGACAGGCTCCTACGAGCAGTACTTC. Its translation: CASSLGGTGSYEQYF. The V call is TRBV7-2, the J call TRBJ2-7, with TRBD1 matching 8 bases. Germline CDR1 SGHTA, CDR2 FQGNSA. The V gene end was trimmed by 1 base and the J gene end by 0 bases; junction bases not matched to a gene: 2. The CDR3 covers 15 residues.

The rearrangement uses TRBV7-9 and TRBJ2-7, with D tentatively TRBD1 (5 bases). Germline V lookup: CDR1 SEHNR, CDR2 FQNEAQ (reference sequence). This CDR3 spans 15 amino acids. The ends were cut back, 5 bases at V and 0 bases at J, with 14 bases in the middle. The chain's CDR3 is CASSGRGFPSYEQYF. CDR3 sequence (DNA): TGTGCCAGCAGCGGTAGGGGCTTCCCCTCCTACGAGCAGTACTTC.

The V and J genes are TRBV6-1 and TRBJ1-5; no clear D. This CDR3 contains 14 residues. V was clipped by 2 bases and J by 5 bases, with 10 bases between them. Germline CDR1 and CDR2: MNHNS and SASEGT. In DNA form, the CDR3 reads TGTGCCAGCAGTGAACTGGGCCCTGATCAGCCCCAGCATTTT. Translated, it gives CASSELGPDQPQHF.

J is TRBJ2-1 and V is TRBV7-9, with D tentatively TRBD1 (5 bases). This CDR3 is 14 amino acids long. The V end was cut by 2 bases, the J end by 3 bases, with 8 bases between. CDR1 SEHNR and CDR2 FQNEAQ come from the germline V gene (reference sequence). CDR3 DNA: TGTGCCAGCAGCTTACTGACAGACTACAATGAGCAGTTCTTC. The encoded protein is CASSLLTDYNEQFF.

CDR3: CASSPPGQGYNEQFF. The CDR3, as DNA: TGCGCCAGCAGCCCACCGGGACAGGGTTACAATGAGCAGTTCTTC. The V call is TRBV5-1, the J call TRBJ2-1, with 9 bases fitting TRBD1. The length of the CDR3 is 15 residues. V was clipped by 4 bases and J by 4 bases; unmatched bases: 6. CDR1 and CDR2 from the germline V gene are SGHRS and YFSETQ.

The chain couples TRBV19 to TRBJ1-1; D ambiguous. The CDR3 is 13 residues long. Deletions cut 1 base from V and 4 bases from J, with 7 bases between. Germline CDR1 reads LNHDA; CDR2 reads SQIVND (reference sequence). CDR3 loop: CASSIATPTEAFF. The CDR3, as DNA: TGTGCCAGTAGTATAGCAACCCCCACTGAAGCTTTCTTT.

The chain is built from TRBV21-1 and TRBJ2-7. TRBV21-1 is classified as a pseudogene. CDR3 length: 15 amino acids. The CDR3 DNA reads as TGTGCCAGCAGCAAATCGGGGACCGTTGGCTACGAGCAGTACTTC. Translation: CASSKSGTVGYEQYF.

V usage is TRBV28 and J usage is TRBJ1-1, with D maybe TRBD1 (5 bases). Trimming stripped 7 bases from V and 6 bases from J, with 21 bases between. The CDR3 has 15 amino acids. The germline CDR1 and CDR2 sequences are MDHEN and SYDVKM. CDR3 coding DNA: TGTGCCAGCAACCCAGGGAAGGCGGGAAGCGCTGAAGCTTTCTTT. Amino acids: CASNPGKAGSAEAFF.

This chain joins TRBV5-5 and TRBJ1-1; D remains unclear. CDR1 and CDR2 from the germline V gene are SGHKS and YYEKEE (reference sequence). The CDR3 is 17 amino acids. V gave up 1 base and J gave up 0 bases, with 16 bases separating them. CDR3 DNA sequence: TGTGCCAGCAGCTTGAGTGCCAGCATGATCATGAACACTGAAGCTTTCTTT. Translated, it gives CASSLSASMIMNTEAFF. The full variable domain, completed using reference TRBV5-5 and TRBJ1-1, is DAGVTQSPTHLIKTRGQQVTLRCSPISGHKSVSWYQQVLGQGPQFIFQYYEKEERGRGNFPDRFSARQFPNYSSELNVNALLLGDSALYLCASSLSASMIMNTEAFFGQGTRLTVV.

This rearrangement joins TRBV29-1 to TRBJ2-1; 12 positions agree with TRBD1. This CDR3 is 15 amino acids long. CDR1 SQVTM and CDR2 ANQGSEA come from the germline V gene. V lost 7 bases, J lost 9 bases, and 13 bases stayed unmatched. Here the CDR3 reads CSARGDRGPEGEQFF. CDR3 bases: TGCAGCGCCCGCGGGGACAGGGGGCCGGAAGGTGAGCAGTTCTTC.

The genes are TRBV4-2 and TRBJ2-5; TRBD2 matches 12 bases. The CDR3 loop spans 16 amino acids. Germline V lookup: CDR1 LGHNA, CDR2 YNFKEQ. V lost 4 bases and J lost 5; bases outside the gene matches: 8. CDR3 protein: CASSLRTSGTGETQYF. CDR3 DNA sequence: TGTGCCAGCAGCCTCAGGACTAGCGGGACAGGGGAGACCCAGTACTTC.

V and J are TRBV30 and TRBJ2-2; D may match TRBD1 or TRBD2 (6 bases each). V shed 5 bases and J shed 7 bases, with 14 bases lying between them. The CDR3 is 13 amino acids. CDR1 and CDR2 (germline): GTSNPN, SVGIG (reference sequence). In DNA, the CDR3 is TGTGCCTGGGTCACCGGGGGCGGCGGGGAGCTGTTTTTT. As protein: CAWVTGGGGELFF. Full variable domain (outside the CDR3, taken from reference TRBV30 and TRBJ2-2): SQTIHQWPATLVQPVGSPLSLECTVEGTSNPNLYWYRQAAGRGLQLLFYSVGIGQISSEVPQNLSASRPQDRQFILSSKKLLLSDSGFYLCAWVTGGGGELFFGEGSRLTVL.

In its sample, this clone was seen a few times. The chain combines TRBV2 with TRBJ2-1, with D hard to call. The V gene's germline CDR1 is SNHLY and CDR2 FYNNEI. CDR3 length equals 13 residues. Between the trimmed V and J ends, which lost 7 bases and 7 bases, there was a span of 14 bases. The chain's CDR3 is CASTYPLGNEQFF. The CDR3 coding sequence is TGTGCCAGCACCTACCCTCTCGGGAATGAGCAGTTCTTC.

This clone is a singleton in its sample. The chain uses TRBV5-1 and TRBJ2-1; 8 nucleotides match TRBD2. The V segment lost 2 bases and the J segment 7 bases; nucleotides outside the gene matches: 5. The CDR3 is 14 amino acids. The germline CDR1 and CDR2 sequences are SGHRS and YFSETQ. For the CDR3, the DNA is TGCGCCAGCAGCTTTAGCGGGAAGGGGAATGAGCAGTTCTTC. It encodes CASSFSGKGNEQFF. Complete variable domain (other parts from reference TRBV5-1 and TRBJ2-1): KAGVTQTPRYLIKTRGQQVTLSCSPISGHRSVSWYQQTPGQGLQFLFEYFSETQRNKGNFPGRFSGRQFSNSRSEMNVSTLELGDSALYLCASSFSGKGNEQFFGPGTRLTVL.